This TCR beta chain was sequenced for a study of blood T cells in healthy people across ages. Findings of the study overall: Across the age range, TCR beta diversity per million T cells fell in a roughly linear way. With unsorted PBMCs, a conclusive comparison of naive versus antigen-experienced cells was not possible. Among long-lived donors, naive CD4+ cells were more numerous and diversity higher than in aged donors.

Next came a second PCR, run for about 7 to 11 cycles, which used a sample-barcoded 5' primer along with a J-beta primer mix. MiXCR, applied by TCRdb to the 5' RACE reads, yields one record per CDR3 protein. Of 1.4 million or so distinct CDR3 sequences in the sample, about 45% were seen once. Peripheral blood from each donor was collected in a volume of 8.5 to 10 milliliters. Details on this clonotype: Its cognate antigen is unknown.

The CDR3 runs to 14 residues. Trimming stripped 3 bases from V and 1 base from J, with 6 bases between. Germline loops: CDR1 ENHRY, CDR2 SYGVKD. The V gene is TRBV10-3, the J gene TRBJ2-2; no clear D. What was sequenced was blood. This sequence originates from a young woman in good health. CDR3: CAISERENTGELFF. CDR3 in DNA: TGTGCCATCAGTGAAAGGGAGAACACCGGGGAGCTGTTTTTT.